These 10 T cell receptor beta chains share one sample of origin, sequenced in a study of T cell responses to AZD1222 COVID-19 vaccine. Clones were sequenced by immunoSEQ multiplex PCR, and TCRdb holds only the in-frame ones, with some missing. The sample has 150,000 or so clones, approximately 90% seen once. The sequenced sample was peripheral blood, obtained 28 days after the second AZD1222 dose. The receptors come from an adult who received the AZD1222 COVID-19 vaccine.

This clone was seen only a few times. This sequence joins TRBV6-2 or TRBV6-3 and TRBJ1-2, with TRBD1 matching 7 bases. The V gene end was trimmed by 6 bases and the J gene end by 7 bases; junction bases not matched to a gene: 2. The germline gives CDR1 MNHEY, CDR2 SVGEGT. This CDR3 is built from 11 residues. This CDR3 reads CASSQGGGYTF. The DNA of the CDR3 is TGTGCCAGCAGCCAGGGGGGTGGCTACACCTTC.

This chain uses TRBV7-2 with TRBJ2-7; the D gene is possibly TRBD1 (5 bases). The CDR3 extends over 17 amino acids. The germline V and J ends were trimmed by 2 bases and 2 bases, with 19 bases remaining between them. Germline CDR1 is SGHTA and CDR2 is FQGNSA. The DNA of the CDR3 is TGTGCCAGCAGCTTATCCGGCCTTGGGGCGGACCCCTACGAGCAGTACTTC. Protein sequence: CASSLSGLGADPYEQYF.

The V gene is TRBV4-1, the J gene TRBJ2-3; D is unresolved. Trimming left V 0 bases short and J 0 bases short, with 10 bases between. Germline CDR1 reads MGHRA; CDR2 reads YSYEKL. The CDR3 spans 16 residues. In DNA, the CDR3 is TGCGCCAGCAGCCAAGATCGACGACGTAGCACAGATACGCAGTATTTT. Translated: CASSQDRRRSTDTQYF.

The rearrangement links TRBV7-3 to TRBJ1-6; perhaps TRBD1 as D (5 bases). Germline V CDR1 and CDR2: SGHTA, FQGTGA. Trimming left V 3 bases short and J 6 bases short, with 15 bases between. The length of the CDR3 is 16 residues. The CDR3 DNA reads TGTGCCAGCAGCTTCATTATAAGGGGCCCTAATTCACCCCTCCACTTT. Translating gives CASSFIIRGPNSPLHF.

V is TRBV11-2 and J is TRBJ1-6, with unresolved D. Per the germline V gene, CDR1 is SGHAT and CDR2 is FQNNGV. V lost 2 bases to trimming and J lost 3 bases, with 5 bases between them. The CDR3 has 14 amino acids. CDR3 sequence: CASSLQIYNSPLHF. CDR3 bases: TGTGCCAGCAGCTTACAAATCTATAATTCACCCCTCCACTTT.

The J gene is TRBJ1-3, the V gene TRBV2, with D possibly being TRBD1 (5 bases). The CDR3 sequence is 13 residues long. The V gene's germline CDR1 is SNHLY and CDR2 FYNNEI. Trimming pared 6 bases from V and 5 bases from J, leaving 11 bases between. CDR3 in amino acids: CASRRQQRNTIYF. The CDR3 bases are TGTGCCAGCAGACGACAGCAGAGAAACACCATATATTTT.

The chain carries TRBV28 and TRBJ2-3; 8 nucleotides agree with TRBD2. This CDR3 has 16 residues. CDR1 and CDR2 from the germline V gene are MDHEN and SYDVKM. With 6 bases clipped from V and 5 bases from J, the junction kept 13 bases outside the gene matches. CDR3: CASSSSRAGVVDTQYF. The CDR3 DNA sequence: TGTGCCAGCAGCTCCTCCCGAGCGGGAGTGGTAGATACGCAGTATTTT.

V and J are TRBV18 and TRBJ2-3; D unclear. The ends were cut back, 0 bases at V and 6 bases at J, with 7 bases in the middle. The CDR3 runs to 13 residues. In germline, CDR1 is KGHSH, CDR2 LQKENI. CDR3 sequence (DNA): TGTGCCAGCTCACCACCGGTTCTGGATACGCAGTATTTT. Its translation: CASSPPVLDTQYF.

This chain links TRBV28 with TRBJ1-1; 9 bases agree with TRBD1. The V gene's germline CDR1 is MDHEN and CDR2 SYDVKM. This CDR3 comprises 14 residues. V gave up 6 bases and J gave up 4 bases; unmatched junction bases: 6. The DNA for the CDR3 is TGTGCCAGCAGATCCGGGACAGGGCCCACTGAAGCTTTCTTT. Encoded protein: CASRSGTGPTEAFF.

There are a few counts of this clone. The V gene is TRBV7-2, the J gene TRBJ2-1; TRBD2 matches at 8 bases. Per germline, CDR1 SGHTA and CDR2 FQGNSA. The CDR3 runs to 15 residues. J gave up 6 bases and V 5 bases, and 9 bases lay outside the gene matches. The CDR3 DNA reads TGTGCCAGCAGCCCGCTAGCGGGTCTCGTCAATGAGCAGTTCTTC. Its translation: CASSPLAGLVNEQFF.